The subject of this entry is one T cell receptor (beta chain). Its cognate antigen is unknown. V trimming: 1 base; J trimming: 5 bases; junction bases outside the gene matches: 6. Germline CDR1 SEHNR, CDR2 FQNEAQ (reference sequence). The CDR3 totals 15 residues. The PCR employed 60 Vbeta primers together with 13 Jbeta primers. Assay: immunoSEQ multiplex PCR; the TCRdb copy retains only in-frame clones and omits some. Of approximately 200,000 clones listed, 65% to 80% are singletons. These data come from a study of cytomegalovirus exposure and HLA in healthy donors. Across the whole study: Of the donors genotyped, approximately 400 in all, 75% to 90% fell in the Caucasian-associated ancestry cluster. Study conclusions and caveats: Within an earlier analysis, most TCR beta V segments proved productive either about 87% or about 30% of the time.

The specimen sequenced was PBMCs. The chain links TRBV7-9 to TRBJ2-5, with 8 bases aligning to TRBD1. This TCR was sampled from a girl aged 2-9 years in good health and CMV-seronegative. The CDR3 loop reads CASSLGQGSGETQYF. Written as DNA, the CDR3 is TGTGCCAGCAGCTTAGGACAGGGGTCCGGGGAGACCCAGTACTTC.